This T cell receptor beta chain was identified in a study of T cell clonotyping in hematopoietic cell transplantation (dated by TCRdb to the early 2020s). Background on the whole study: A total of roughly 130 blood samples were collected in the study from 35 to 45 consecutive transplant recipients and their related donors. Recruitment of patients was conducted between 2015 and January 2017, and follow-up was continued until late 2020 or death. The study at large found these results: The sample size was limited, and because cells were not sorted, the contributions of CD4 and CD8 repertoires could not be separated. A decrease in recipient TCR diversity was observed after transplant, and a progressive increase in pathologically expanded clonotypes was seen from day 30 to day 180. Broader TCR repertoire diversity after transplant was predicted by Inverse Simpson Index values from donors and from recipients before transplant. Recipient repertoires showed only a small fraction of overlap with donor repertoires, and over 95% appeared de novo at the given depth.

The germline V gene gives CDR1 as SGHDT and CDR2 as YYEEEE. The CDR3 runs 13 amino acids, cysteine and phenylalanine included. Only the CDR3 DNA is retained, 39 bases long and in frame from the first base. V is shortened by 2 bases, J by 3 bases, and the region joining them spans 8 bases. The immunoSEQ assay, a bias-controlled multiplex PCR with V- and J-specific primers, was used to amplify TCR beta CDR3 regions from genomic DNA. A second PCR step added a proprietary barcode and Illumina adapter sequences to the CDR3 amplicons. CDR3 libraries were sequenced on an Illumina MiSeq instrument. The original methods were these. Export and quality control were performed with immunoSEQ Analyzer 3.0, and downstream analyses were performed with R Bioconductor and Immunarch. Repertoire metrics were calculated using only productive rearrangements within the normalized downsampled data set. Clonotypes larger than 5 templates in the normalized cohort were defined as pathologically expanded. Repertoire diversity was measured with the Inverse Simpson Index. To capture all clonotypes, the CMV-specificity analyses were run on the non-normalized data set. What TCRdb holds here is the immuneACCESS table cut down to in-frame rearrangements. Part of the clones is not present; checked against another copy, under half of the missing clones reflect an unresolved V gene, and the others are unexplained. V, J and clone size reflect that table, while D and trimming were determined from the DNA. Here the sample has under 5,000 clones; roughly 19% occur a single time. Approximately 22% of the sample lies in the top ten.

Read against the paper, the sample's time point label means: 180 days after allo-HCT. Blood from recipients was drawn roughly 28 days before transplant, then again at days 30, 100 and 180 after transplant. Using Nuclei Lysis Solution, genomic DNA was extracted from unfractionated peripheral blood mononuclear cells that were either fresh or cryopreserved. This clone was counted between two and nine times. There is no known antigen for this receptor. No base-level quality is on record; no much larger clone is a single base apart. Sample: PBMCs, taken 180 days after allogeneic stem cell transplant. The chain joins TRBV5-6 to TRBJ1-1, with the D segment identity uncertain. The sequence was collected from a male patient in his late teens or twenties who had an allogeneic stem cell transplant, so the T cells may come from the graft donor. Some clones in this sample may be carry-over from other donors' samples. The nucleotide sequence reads TGTGCCAGCAGCTTTGTTATGGACACTGAAGCTTTCTTT. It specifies CASSFVMDTEAFF.